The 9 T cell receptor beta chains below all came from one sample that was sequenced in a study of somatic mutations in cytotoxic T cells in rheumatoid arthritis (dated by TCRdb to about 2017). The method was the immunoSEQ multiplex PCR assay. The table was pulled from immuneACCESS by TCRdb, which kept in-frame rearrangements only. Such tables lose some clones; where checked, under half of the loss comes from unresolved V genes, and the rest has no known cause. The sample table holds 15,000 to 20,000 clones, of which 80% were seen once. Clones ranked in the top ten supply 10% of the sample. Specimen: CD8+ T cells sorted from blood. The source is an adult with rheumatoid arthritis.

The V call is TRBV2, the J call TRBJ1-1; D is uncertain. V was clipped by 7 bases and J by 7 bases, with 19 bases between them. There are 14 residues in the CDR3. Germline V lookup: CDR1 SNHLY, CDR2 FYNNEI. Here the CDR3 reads CASTPYRVEDEAFF. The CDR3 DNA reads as TGTGCCAGCACCCCATATCGAGTGGAGGATGAAGCTTTCTTT. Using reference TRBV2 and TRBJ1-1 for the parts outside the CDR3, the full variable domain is EPEVTQTPSHQVTQMGQEVILRCVPISNHLYFYWYRQILGQKVEFLVSFYNNEISEKSEIFDDQFSVERPDGSNFTLKIRSTKLEDSAMYFCASTPYRVEDEAFFGQGTRLTVV.

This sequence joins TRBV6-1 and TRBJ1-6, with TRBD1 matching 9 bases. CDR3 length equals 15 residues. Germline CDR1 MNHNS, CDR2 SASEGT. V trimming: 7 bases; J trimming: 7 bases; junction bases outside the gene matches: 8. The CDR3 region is CASTFGQGWNSPLHF. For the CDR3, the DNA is TGTGCCAGCACCTTCGGACAGGGGTGGAATTCACCCCTCCACTTT.

The CDR3 sequence is CASSYGSGGEQYF. CDR3 bases: TGTGCCAGCAGTTACGGGAGTGGGGGCGAGCAGTACTTC. The chain has TRBV6-5 and TRBJ2-7; perhaps D is TRBD1 or TRBD2 (5 bases each). V lost 2 bases and J 6 bases, leaving 11 bases between the germline ends. Germline-derived CDR1 and CDR2 are MNHEY and SVGAGI. The length of the CDR3 is 13 residues.

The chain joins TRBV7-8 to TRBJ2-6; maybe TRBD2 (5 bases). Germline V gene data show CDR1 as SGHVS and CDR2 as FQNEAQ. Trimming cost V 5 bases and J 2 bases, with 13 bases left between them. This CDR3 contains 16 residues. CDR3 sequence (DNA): TGTGCCAGCAGCACCTTTGGGAGCCCTGGGGCCAACGTCCTGACTTTC. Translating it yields CASSTFGSPGANVLTF.

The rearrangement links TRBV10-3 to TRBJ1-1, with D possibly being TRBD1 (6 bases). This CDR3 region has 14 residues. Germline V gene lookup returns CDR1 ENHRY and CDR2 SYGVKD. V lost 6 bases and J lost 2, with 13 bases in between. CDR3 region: CAIRSPGHNTEAFF. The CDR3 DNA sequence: TGTGCCATCAGAAGTCCGGGACACAACACTGAAGCTTTCTTT.

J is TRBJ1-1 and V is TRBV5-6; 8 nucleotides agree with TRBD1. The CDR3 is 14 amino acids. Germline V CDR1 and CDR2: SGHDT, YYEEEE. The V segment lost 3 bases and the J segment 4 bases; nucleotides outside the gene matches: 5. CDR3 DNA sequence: TGTGCCAGCAGCTCAGGGGGCGAACGCACTGAAGCTTTCTTT. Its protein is CASSSGGERTEAFF.

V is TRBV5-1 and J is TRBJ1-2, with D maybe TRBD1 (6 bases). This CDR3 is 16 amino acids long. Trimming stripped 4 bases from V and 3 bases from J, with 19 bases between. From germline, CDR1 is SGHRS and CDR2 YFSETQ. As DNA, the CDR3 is TGCGCCAGCAGCACGGCGTCGGGACAAAGAGACTATGGCTACACCTTC. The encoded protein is CASSTASGQRDYGYTF.

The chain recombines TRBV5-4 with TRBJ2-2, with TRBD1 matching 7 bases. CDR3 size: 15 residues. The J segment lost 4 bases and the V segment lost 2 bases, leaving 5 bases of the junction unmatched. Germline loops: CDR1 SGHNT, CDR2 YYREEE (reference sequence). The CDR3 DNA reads TGTGCCAGCAGCTTAGGGACAGAGGTCACCGGGGAGCTGTTTTTT. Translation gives CASSLGTEVTGELFF.

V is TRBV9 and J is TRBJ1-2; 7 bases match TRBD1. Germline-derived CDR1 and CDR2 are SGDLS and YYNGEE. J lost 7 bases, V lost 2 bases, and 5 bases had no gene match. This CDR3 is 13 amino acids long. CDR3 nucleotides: TGTGCCAGCAGCGTCACAGGGGATGGTGGCTACACCTTC. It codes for CASSVTGDGGYTF.